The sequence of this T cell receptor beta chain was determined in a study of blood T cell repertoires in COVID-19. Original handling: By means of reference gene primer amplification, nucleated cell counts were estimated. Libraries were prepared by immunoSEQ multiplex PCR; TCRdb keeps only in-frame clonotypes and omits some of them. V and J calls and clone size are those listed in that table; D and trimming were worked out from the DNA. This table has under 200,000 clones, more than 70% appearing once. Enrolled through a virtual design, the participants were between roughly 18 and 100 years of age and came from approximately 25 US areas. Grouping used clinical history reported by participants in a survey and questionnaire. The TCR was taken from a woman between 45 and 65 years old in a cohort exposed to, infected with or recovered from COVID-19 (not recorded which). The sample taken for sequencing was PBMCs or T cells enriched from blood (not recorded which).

The CDR3 sequence is CASSLDRVRPQHF. Written as DNA, the CDR3 is TGTGCCAGCAGTTTAGACAGGGTAAGGCCCCAGCATTTT. This chain uses TRBV27 with TRBJ1-5; 7 nucleotides line up with TRBD1. The CDR3 totals 13 residues. Germline loops: CDR1 MNHEY, CDR2 SMNVEV (reference sequence). V shed 2 bases, J shed 9 bases, and the junction held 4 bases outside the gene matches.